This T cell receptor (beta chain) was recorded in a study of T cell responses to AZD1222 COVID-19 vaccine. Regarding the study as a whole: Nearly half of unique spike-specific TCRs reportedly avoided B.1.351 and B.1.1.7 mutated regions.

Germline values: CDR1 LGHDT, CDR2 YNNKEL (reference sequence). The ends lost 1 base at V and 9 bases at J; junction bases unmatched: 7. CDR3 size: 16 residues. Sequenced by immunoSEQ multiplex PCR; TCRdb stores in-frame clones only, minus some. Of about 100,000 clones in the sample, about 93% were seen once. Of note for this clone: What it binds is not known.

The sequenced sample was peripheral blood, obtained on day 0 of AZD1222 vaccination. The receptor was derived from an adult in good health. The chain couples TRBV3-1 (or the pseudogene TRBV3-2) to TRBJ2-1, with TRBD2 matching 12 bases. DNA of the CDR3: TGTGCCAGCAGCCAAGGGACTAGCGGGATAAGAGCTGAGCAGTTCTTC. This translates into CASSQGTSGIRAEQFF.